One sample yielded the 21 T cell receptor beta chains listed below, sequenced in a study of blood T cell repertoires in COVID-19. TCRdb keeps only in-frame clones here, not all; method: immunoSEQ multiplex PCR. The table has more than 140,000 clones, about four fifths seen once. Material for sequencing was peripheral blood. The receptors were gathered from a human donor in a cohort sampled during active COVID-19.

The rearrangement uses TRBV19 and TRBJ1-2, with no clear D. V gave up 5 bases and J gave up 8 bases, with 12 bases separating them. Germline V lookup: CDR1 LNHDA, CDR2 SQIVND (reference sequence). The CDR3 is 12 amino acids. CDR3 region: CASSLGSKGYTF. The CDR3 DNA is TGTGCCAGTAGTTTAGGGTCTAAGGGCTACACCTTC. Variable domain in full (rest from reference TRBV19 and TRBJ1-2): DGGITQSPKYLFRKEGQNVTLSCEQNLNHDAMYWYRQDPGQGLRLIYYSQIVNDFQKGDIAEGYSVSREKKESFPLTVTSAQKNPTAFYLCASSLGSKGYTFGSGTRLTVV.

CDR3 region: CASTQVAGQGAGELFF. The DNA of the CDR3 is TGTGCCAGTACCCAGGTGGCTGGGCAGGGGGCCGGGGAGCTGTTTTTT. J is TRBJ2-2 and V is TRBV19, with TRBD1 identical over 7 bases. In germline, CDR1 is LNHDA, CDR2 SQIVND (reference sequence). This CDR3 comprises 16 residues. V gave up 7 bases and J gave up 6 bases; unmatched junction bases: 14.

The chain has TRBV19 and TRBJ1-1; D is possibly TRBD1 (5 bases). CDR1 and CDR2 (germline): LNHDA, SQIVND (reference sequence). The V end was cut by 5 bases, the J end by 11 bases, with 15 bases between. The CDR3 has 12 amino acids. CDR3 residues: CASSQRNGGAFF. The CDR3, as DNA: TGTGCCAGTAGTCAACGAAACGGGGGGGCTTTCTTT.

This rearrangement joins TRBV5-1 to TRBJ1-4; the D is unclear. The CDR3 consists of 15 residues. V was pared by 1 base and J by 4 bases, with 11 bases between. Germline V gives CDR1 SGHRS, CDR2 YFSETQ. CDR3 region: CASSLPSGINEKLFF. The DNA for the CDR3 is TGCGCCAGCAGCTTGCCGTCAGGCATTAATGAAAAACTGTTTTTT.

The rearrangement links TRBV12-3 or TRBV12-4 to TRBJ1-1, with TRBD1 identical over 7 bases. Losses at the gene ends were 3 bases for V and 9 bases for J; bases not matched to a gene: 4. This CDR3 is 12 amino acids long. CDR3 DNA sequence: TGTGCCAGCAGTTTCGACAGGGCAAAAGCTTTCTTT. The encoded protein is CASSFDRAKAFF.

This clone was found once. The CDR3 DNA reads as TGTGCCAGCAGCCCGACAGGGACTAGCAATCAGCCCCAGCATTTT. This sequence encodes CASSPTGTSNQPQHF. The V call is TRBV7-2, the J call TRBJ1-5; 7 bases align to TRBD1. The CDR3 extends over 15 amino acids. The J segment lost 0 bases and the V segment lost 5 bases, leaving 4 bases of the junction unmatched. Germline CDR1 reads SGHTA; CDR2 reads FQGNSA.

V is TRBV28 and J is TRBJ1-2; 8 bases are a match to TRBD1. Looked up from germline, CDR1 is MDHEN and CDR2 is SYDVKM. The CDR3 sequence is 13 residues long. J lost 8 bases, V lost 5 bases, and 7 bases had no gene match. The CDR3 DNA reads as TGTGCCAGCAGTATGACAGGGGTCTGGGGCTACACCTTC. Encoded protein: CASSMTGVWGYTF.

This chain links TRBV4-2 with TRBJ1-2; 12 bases fit TRBD1. The CDR3 length is 19 residues. Germline CDR1 LGHNA, CDR2 YNFKEQ. Losses at the gene ends were 4 bases for V and 3 bases for J; bases not matched to a gene: 15. The CDR3 spells CASSPDAAGTGGSDYGYTF. Here the CDR3 DNA reads TGTGCCAGCAGCCCTGACGCTGCCGGGACAGGGGGCTCTGACTATGGCTACACCTTC.

This chain connects TRBV7-9 to TRBJ2-7, with a possible D match to TRBD2 (5 bases). Looked up from germline, CDR1 is SEHNR and CDR2 is FQNEAQ (reference sequence). The V and J ends lost 2 bases and 5 bases respectively, with 7 bases between them. The CDR3 runs 12 residues. The CDR3 sequence is CASSLIGDEQYF. CDR3 coding DNA: TGTGCCAGCAGCTTAATCGGGGACGAGCAGTACTTC.

The CDR3 reads CASSITGGRDDEQYF. As DNA, the CDR3 is TGTGCCAGTAGCATCACAGGGGGTCGAGATGACGAGCAGTACTTC. The V call is TRBV19, the J call TRBJ2-7; 8 nucleotides match TRBD1. Germline V CDR1 and CDR2: LNHDA, SQIVND (reference sequence). The CDR3 is 15 residues long. V was clipped by 6 bases and J by 5 bases; unmatched bases: 12.

The CDR3 coding sequence is TGTGCCAGCAGCCCAGCGGGGGGTCGCTACGAGCAGTACTTC. This codes for CASSPAGGRYEQYF. The gene calls are TRBV6-5 and TRBJ2-7; 9 bases map to TRBD2. V shed 6 bases, J shed 3 bases, and the junction held 6 bases outside the gene matches. Germline loops: CDR1 MNHEY, CDR2 SVGAGI. This CDR3 region has 14 residues.

V usage is TRBV4-1 and J usage is TRBJ1-3; 7 nucleotides line up with TRBD1. The CDR3 runs to 18 residues. Germline V lookup: CDR1 MGHRA, CDR2 YSYEKL. V was clipped by 5 bases and J by 2 bases; unmatched bases: 15. CDR3 coding DNA: TGCGCCAGCAGCACGCGAGACTCAGGGGGGCAAACTGGAAACACCATATATTTT. This encodes CASSTRDSGGQTGNTIYF.

This chain uses TRBV28 with TRBJ2-7; no definite D call. The CDR3 covers 12 residues. Trimming took off 11 bases at V and 2 bases at J, with 13 bases between the two ends. The germline CDR1 and CDR2 sequences are MDHEN and SYDVKM. This CDR3 is CASRLATYEQYF. The CDR3 nucleotides read TGTGCCTCGCGACTGGCGACCTACGAGCAGTACTTC.

J is TRBJ1-2 and V is TRBV2, with D tentatively TRBD1 (5 bases). Trimming took off 1 base at V and 2 bases at J, with 5 bases between the two ends. CDR1 is SNHLY and CDR2 is FYNNEI in the germline V gene. CDR3 length: 13 amino acids. The CDR3 region is CASSEDRNYGYTF. DNA for the CDR3: TGTGCCAGCAGTGAAGACAGGAACTATGGCTACACCTTC.

The chain recombines TRBV7-9 with TRBJ1-1; 9 bases are a match to TRBD1. The CDR3 contains 15 residues. V was pared by 6 bases and J by 7 bases, with 12 bases of the junction left unmatched. Germline values: CDR1 SEHNR, CDR2 FQNEAQ (reference sequence). CDR3 sequence (DNA): TGTGCCAGCAGGATGACAGGGGGTAGGACGAGTGAAGCTTTCTTT. Protein: CASRMTGGRTSEAFF. Together with reference TRBV7-9 and TRBJ1-1, the CDR3 gives the full variable domain: DTGVSQNPRHKITKRGQNVTFRCDPISEHNRLYWYRQTLGQGPEFLTYFQNEAQLEKSRLLSDRFSAERPKGSFSTLEIQRTEQGDSAMYLCASRMTGGRTSEAFFGQGTRLTVV.

The V and J genes are TRBV7-9 and TRBJ2-3; D ambiguous. Germline V gives CDR1 SEHNR, CDR2 FQNEAQ (reference sequence). Trimming took 4 bases from V and 5 from J, leaving 13 bases between them. This CDR3 spans 14 amino acids. The CDR3 loop is CASSSSTLGDTQYF. The CDR3 DNA is TGTGCCAGCAGCTCTAGTACGCTGGGAGATACGCAGTATTTT. Together with reference TRBV7-9 and TRBJ2-3, the CDR3 gives the full variable domain: DTGVSQNPRHKITKRGQNVTFRCDPISEHNRLYWYRQTLGQGPEFLTYFQNEAQLEKSRLLSDRFSAERPKGSFSTLEIQRTEQGDSAMYLCASSSSTLGDTQYFGPGTRLTVL.

The V gene is TRBV18, the J gene TRBJ2-5, with 7 bases lining up with TRBD1. Germline V gene data show CDR1 as KGHSH and CDR2 as LQKENI. V gave up 4 bases and J gave up 3 bases; unmatched junction bases: 8. CDR3 length: 15 residues. As DNA, the CDR3 is TGTGCCAGCTCACTGAACAGGGGAAGAAAAGAGACCCAGTACTTC. The encoded protein is CASSLNRGRKETQYF.

This chain uses TRBV7-2 with TRBJ2-1, with 7 bases matching TRBD1. The CDR3 loop spans 16 amino acids. Germline assignment: CDR1 SGHTA and CDR2 FQGNSA. The V segment lost 1 base and the J segment 15 bases; nucleotides outside the gene matches: 18. DNA of the CDR3: TGTGCCAGCAGCTTAGGTAGTACGGGGACAGTTGGCCCGGGGTTCTTC. Translation gives CASSLGSTGTVGPGFF.

This CDR3 reads CASSHQIPLATQYF. The CDR3 bases are TGTGCCAGCAGCCATCAGATCCCCCTGGCGACCCAGTACTTC. The chain links TRBV7-2 to TRBJ2-5; D remains ambiguous. The CDR3 contains 14 residues. Germline lookup yields CDR1 SGHTA and CDR2 FQGNSA. V was cut by 5 bases and J by 7 bases, with 17 bases left in between.

The V call is TRBV6-5, the J call TRBJ2-4; 14 bases match TRBD2. The length of the CDR3 is 15 residues. Germline-derived CDR1 and CDR2 are MNHEY and SVGAGI. The V and J ends lost 8 bases and 8 bases, in that order; junction bases with no gene match: 8. The CDR3 nucleotides are TGTGCCAGCGGCAGGACTAGCGGGAGGTTTGACATTCAGTACTTC. This translates into CASGRTSGRFDIQYF.

The V and J genes are TRBV5-1 and TRBJ2-1, with D hard to call. The CDR3 is 18 residues long. CDR1 SGHRS and CDR2 YFSETQ come from the germline V gene. Trimming removed 3 bases at V and 7 bases at J, with 26 bases between. This CDR3 is CASSSLNLLTTAQNEQFF. DNA of the CDR3: TGCGCCAGCAGCTCGCTTAACCTACTAACCACGGCTCAAAATGAGCAGTTCTTC. Looking up the rest from reference TRBV5-1 and TRBJ2-1 gives the full variable domain: KAGVTQTPRYLIKTRGQQVTLSCSPISGHRSVSWYQQTPGQGLQFLFEYFSETQRNKGNFPGRFSGRQFSNSRSEMNVSTLELGDSALYLCASSSLNLLTTAQNEQFFGPGTRLTVL.